This is a list of T cell receptor beta chains from one sample in a study of blood T cell repertoires in COVID-19. The table came from immunoSEQ multiplex PCR; TCRdb's copy has only in-frame clones and leaves some out. The sample records about 150,000 clones, roughly four fifths being singletons. The sequenced sample was peripheral blood. All receptors derive from an older woman with acute or convalescent COVID-19. Each CDR3 is given with its conserved first and last residue. The order of the fields is J gene, V gene, clone size, D gene, CDR3 protein, CDR3 DNA. D genes are given only for firm matches. Clone size is not always given. Where it is, it says once, few, many or a class for expanded clones.

>TRBJ1-1|TRBV5-1|-|TRBD1
CASRAGTGVLGTEAFF
TGCGCCAGCAGAGCCGGGACAGGGGTTTTGGGCACTGAAGCTTTCTTT
>TRBJ2-3|TRBV30|once|-
CAWAPGTLHTDTQYF
TGTGCCTGGGCACCGGGAACCCTTCACACAGATACGCAGTATTTT
>TRBJ1-4|TRBV6-6|-|TRBD1
CASSPSGQTNEKLFF
TGTGCCAGCAGTCCCTCGGGACAGACTAATGAAAAACTGTTTTTT
>TRBJ1-1|TRBV10-2|-|-
CASRAGNTEAFF
TGCGCCAGCAGGGCTGGGAACACTGAAGCTTTCTTT
>TRBJ1-1|TRBV12-3/TRBV12-4|few|-
CASRTGLSTEAFF
TGTGCCAGCAGGACTGGATTAAGTACTGAAGCTTTCTTT
>TRBJ2-1|TRBV19|-|TRBD1
CASSRDRVTNEQFF
TGTGCCAGTAGCCGGGACAGGGTTACCAATGAGCAGTTCTTC
>TRBJ1-3|TRBV6-5|-|TRBD1
CASTGQPSSGNTIYF
TGTGCCAGCACGGGACAGCCCAGCTCTGGAAACACCATATATTTT
>TRBJ2-3|TRBV19|-|-
CASSRRWTSTDTQYF
TGTGCCAGTAGCCGGAGGTGGACTAGCACAGATACGCAGTATTTT
>TRBJ2-3|TRBV6-2/TRBV6-3|-|TRBD2
CASTPRGGDTQYF
TGTGCCAGCACCCCGCGGGGGGGGGATACGCAGTATTTT
>TRBJ1-2|TRBV3-1/TRBV3-2|-|TRBD1
CASSSRQGAGGYTF
TGTGCCAGCAGCTCGAGACAGGGGGCGGGTGGCTACACCTTC
>TRBJ1-2|TRBV27|few|-
CASSLYGGDGYTF
TGTGCCAGCAGTTTATATGGGGGCGATGGCTACACCTTC
>TRBJ2-6|TRBV6-2/TRBV6-3|-|-
CASSSDISNVLTF
TGTGCCAGCAGTTCGGACATCTCCAACGTCCTGACTTTC
>TRBJ2-7|TRBV5-4|-|TRBD1
CASSPAGTAIYEQYF
TGTGCCAGCAGCCCCGCCGGGACAGCTATCTACGAGCAGTACTTC
>TRBJ2-3|TRBV5-1|-|-
CASSSPGGLSTDTQYF
TGCGCCAGCAGCTCTCCGGGGGGCCTCAGCACAGATACGCAGTATTTT
>TRBJ1-4|TRBV15|-|TRBD1
CATSKDRGSEKLFF
TGTGCCACCAGCAAGGACAGGGGAAGTGAAAAACTGTTTTTT
>TRBJ2-5|TRBV19|-|-
CATRGGRETQYF
TGTGCCACTAGGGGTGGGAGAGAGACCCAGTACTTC
>TRBJ1-5|TRBV28|-|-
CASSDRLISNQPQHF
TGTGCCAGCAGCGACAGGTTAATAAGCAATCAGCCCCAGCATTTT
>TRBJ2-3|TRBV6-2/TRBV6-3|-|TRBD2
CASSSAASGGGDTQYF
TGTGCCAGCAGCTCAGCGGCTAGCGGGGGGGGAGATACGCAGTATTTT
>TRBJ2-7|TRBV7-9|-|TRBD1
CASSQGQASYEQYF
TGTGCCAGCAGCCAGGGACAGGCATCCTACGAGCAGTACTTC
>TRBJ2-1|TRBV5-5|-|-
CASRPGQHSYNEQFF
TGTGCCAGCAGGCCAGGACAGCACTCCTACAATGAGCAGTTCTTC
>TRBJ2-7|TRBV19|-|-
CASSGRLGSAGVEQYF
TGTGCCAGTAGTGGGCGACTAGGCAGCGCCGGGGTCGAGCAGTACTTC
>TRBJ2-3|TRBV4-1|-|TRBD2
CASSQGTSGGPIFGTQYF
TGCGCCAGCAGCCAAGGGACTAGCGGGGGCCCAATTTTCGGTACGCAGTATTTT
>TRBJ1-6|TRBV10-3|-|-
CAATQGYNSPLHF
TGTGCCGCAACACAGGGTTATAATTCACCCCTCCACTTT